Below, 17 T cell receptor beta chains from the same sample are listed, as sequenced in a study of blood T cell repertoires in COVID-19. Profiling relied on immunoSEQ multiplex PCR, and the TCRdb table lists in-frame clones only, not all of them. Among hundreds of thousands of clones, approximately 88% were seen once, and the ten largest hold about 1%. The sequenced sample was PBMCs or T cells enriched from blood (not recorded which). Receptors originate from a woman aged 25-40 years who had recovered from COVID-19.

This clone was observed once. V usage is TRBV5-1 and J usage is TRBJ2-3, with 7 bases that match TRBD1. V shed 4 bases, J shed 3 bases, and the junction held 5 bases outside the gene matches. The CDR3 is 14 residues long. CDR1 and CDR2 (germline): SGHRS, YFSETQ. The CDR3 DNA reads as TGCGCCAGCAGCCTGGGACAGCTAACAGATACGCAGTATTTT. Translating it yields CASSLGQLTDTQYF.

The gene calls are TRBV7-9 and TRBJ2-7; 8 bases agree with TRBD1. In germline, CDR1 is SEHNR, CDR2 FQNEAQ (reference sequence). The ends lost 7 bases at V and 6 bases at J; junction bases unmatched: 11. The length of the CDR3 is 14 residues. The CDR3 is CASTRADRASEQYF. As DNA, the CDR3 is TGTGCCAGCACCCGAGCGGACAGGGCCTCCGAGCAGTACTTC.

The J gene is TRBJ1-2, the V gene TRBV9, with 7 bases identical to TRBD1. The V gene's germline CDR1 is SGDLS and CDR2 YYNGEE. The CDR3 runs 12 residues. V gave up 7 bases and J gave up 8 bases; unmatched junction bases: 8. The CDR3 sequence: CASGLRTGGYTF. The CDR3 bases are TGTGCCAGCGGACTCCGGACAGGAGGCTACACCTTC.

J is TRBJ1-2 and V is TRBV2, with no clear D. Germline V gene data show CDR1 as SNHLY and CDR2 as FYNNEI. The CDR3 is 16 amino acids. The germline V and J ends were trimmed by 2 bases and 6 bases, with 19 bases remaining between them. The CDR3 region has the DNA TGTGCCAGCAGTGAAACGCTGACCCAAGAGCAGGATGGCTACACCTTC. It specifies CASSETLTQEQDGYTF.

V is TRBV29-1 and J is TRBJ1-1; unclear D gene. V lost 6 bases, J lost 4 bases, and 18 bases lay in between. This CDR3 has 14 amino acids. CDR1 is SQVTM, CDR2 ANQGSEA, per germline. The CDR3 DNA is TGCAGCGTCGTATTGACCCCGACACCCACTGAAGCTTTCTTT. Translated, it gives CSVVLTPTPTEAFF.

V usage is TRBV2 and J usage is TRBJ1-2, with a weak D call TRBD1 (5 bases). This CDR3 is built from 15 residues. Germline assignment: CDR1 SNHLY and CDR2 FYNNEI. The V end was cut by 0 bases, the J end by 4 bases, with 12 bases between. The CDR3 loop is CASSEARGISYGYTF. For the CDR3, the DNA is TGTGCCAGCAGTGAAGCACGGGGGATATCCTATGGCTACACCTTC.

V and J are TRBV7-2 and TRBJ2-7; D gene unclear. The CDR3 has 13 residues. V shed 3 bases and J shed 4 bases, with 10 bases lying between them. Per the germline V gene, CDR1 is SGHTA and CDR2 is FQGNSA. This CDR3 is CASSFFFQYEQYF. The CDR3 bases are TGTGCCAGCAGCTTTTTTTTTCAATACGAGCAGTACTTC.

The chain links TRBV19 to TRBJ2-5; weak D call: TRBD1 (5 bases). V was pared by 4 bases and J by 5 bases, with 14 bases between. Germline CDR1 and CDR2: LNHDA and SQIVND (reference sequence). The CDR3 spans 14 residues. CDR3 sequence (DNA): TGTGCCAGTAGTAGGGCAGGGCTGCAGGAGACCCAGTACTTC. Translation: CASSRAGLQETQYF.

V usage is TRBV7-2 and J usage is TRBJ1-2; D unclear. The germline CDR1 and CDR2 sequences are SGHTA and FQGNSA. This CDR3 spans 14 amino acids. Trimming left V 2 bases short and J 7 bases short, with 14 bases between. The CDR3, as DNA: TGTGCCAGCAGCTTAAGAGGGTCCCGGGGTGGCTACACCTTC. Translation: CASSLRGSRGGYTF.

The chain employs TRBV5-1 and TRBJ2-7; D gene unclear. Germline V gives CDR1 SGHRS, CDR2 YFSETQ. Trimming stripped 1 base from V and 4 bases from J, with 9 bases between. There are 13 residues in the CDR3. The CDR3 DNA follows: TGCGCCAGCAGCTTGATGCCAGATTACGAGCAGTACTTC. This encodes CASSLMPDYEQYF.

The V gene is TRBV5-1, the J gene TRBJ2-5, with TRBD1 matching over 7 bases. Germline trimming cut 4 bases from V and 5 bases from J; bases unmatched to any gene: 11. Germline-derived CDR1 and CDR2 are SGHRS and YFSETQ. The CDR3 consists of 15 residues. The CDR3 spells CASSLQGQPGETQYF. The CDR3 DNA sequence: TGCGCCAGCAGCCTGCAGGGACAGCCCGGGGAGACCCAGTACTTC.

The genes are TRBV6-5 and TRBJ1-1, with D perhaps TRBD1 (5 bases). Germline V gives CDR1 MNHEY, CDR2 SVGAGI. The CDR3 loop spans 13 amino acids. Trimming stripped 7 bases from V and 4 bases from J, with 13 bases between. The chain's CDR3 is CASKQGGITEAFF. CDR3 sequence (DNA): TGTGCCAGCAAGCAGGGAGGGATCACTGAAGCTTTCTTT.

The chain has TRBV7-9 and TRBJ1-2; no clear D gene. CDR3 length: 14 amino acids. Germline V gene sequence: CDR1 SEHNR, CDR2 FQNEAQ (reference sequence). The V end lost 3 bases, the J end lost 7 bases, and 15 bases lay between the germline ends. The CDR3 protein is CASSLVTPRGGYTF. DNA of the CDR3: TGTGCCAGCAGCTTGGTGACTCCCCGGGGTGGCTACACCTTC. The whole variable domain, remainder taken from reference TRBV7-9 and TRBJ1-2, is DTGVSQNPRHKITKRGQNVTFRCDPISEHNRLYWYRQTLGQGPEFLTYFQNEAQLEKSRLLSDRFSAERPKGSFSTLEIQRTEQGDSAMYLCASSLVTPRGGYTFGSGTRLTVV.

The genes are TRBV18 and TRBJ2-3; 15 nucleotides align to TRBD2. The CDR3 runs to 18 residues. The germline V gene has CDR1 KGHSH and CDR2 LQKENI. Trimming removed 3 bases from V and 2 bases from J; junction bases left unmatched: 6. The CDR3 is CASSPLGLAGGSTDTQYF. CDR3 bases: TGTGCCAGCTCACCTTTGGGACTAGCGGGGGGTTCCACAGATACGCAGTATTTT.

This clone was found once. The chain recombines TRBV5-1 with TRBJ2-7; 10 bases are a match to TRBD2. Germline V gene lookup returns CDR1 SGHRS and CDR2 YFSETQ. V shed 7 bases, J shed 4 bases, and the junction held 5 bases outside the gene matches. This CDR3 has 13 residues. CDR3 residues: CASSASGSYEQYF. Here the CDR3 DNA reads TGCGCCAGCTCGGCTAGCGGGAGTTACGAGCAGTACTTC.

This chain joins TRBV6-1 and TRBJ1-5; perhaps TRBD1 as D (5 bases). V was pared by 3 bases and J by 0 bases, with 6 bases between. This CDR3 comprises 14 residues. Germline assignment: CDR1 MNHNS and CDR2 SASEGT. This CDR3 is CASSDRVSNQPQHF. The CDR3 DNA reads TGTGCCAGCAGTGACAGGGTTAGCAATCAGCCCCAGCATTTT.

The rearrangement links TRBV27 to TRBJ2-5, with 9 bases identical to TRBD1. Trimming removed 1 base from V and 5 bases from J; junction bases left unmatched: 2. CDR1 and CDR2 (germline): MNHEY, SMNVEV (reference sequence). The CDR3 loop spans 14 amino acids. The CDR3 nucleotides read TGTGCCAGCAGTTTATACAGGGGGCGGGAGACCCAGTACTTC. Amino acids: CASSLYRGRETQYF.